One and the same sample provided the 8 T cell receptor beta chains below, sequenced in a study of naive and memory T cell subsets. Amplification of ligated cDNA took four PCR rounds with SP2 and nested alpha and beta constant primers. TCRdb re-called the 5' RACE reads through MiXCR, storing one row per CDR3 protein. The sample holds tens of thousands of distinct CDR3 sequences, approximately 8.5% seen once. TCR cDNA received a 3' ligated oligonucleotide that carried a UMI. The receptors were sampled from a female donor in good health.

This chain links TRBV5-1 with TRBJ2-7, with 9 bases aligning to TRBD1. CDR3 length: 15 amino acids. Germline values: CDR1 SGHRS, CDR2 YFSETQ. The trim removed 4 bases at V and 5 bases at J, leaving 10 bases unmatched. DNA of the CDR3: TGCGCCAGCAGCCCCGGGACAGGGAGGGTCCACGAGCAGTACTTC. This encodes CASSPGTGRVHEQYF.

In this sample, this clonotype turned up a few times. The rearrangement joins TRBV12-3 or TRBV12-4 to TRBJ2-7; D might be TRBD2 (6 bases). Trimming took off 1 base at V and 6 bases at J, with 16 bases between the two ends. CDR3 length: 15 residues. As DNA, the CDR3 is TGTGCCAGCAGTTTAGTCGGTAGCGGTATATCCGAGCAGTACTTC. Its translation is CASSLVGSGISEQYF.

This clonotype was seen ten or more times. The rearrangement joins TRBV29-1 to TRBJ2-3; 7 positions match TRBD2. The trim removed 8 bases at V and 3 bases at J, leaving 8 bases unmatched. Germline lookup yields CDR1 SQVTM and CDR2 ANQGSEA. This CDR3 has 13 residues. The CDR3 coding sequence is TGCAGCTTCGGGGACTACGTTACAGATACGCAGTATTTT. Residues: CSFGDYVTDTQYF.

In its sample, this clonotype was seen a few times. This chain uses TRBV3-1 with TRBJ2-1; weak D call: TRBD1 (5 bases). V lost 4 bases and J 7 bases, leaving 23 bases between the germline ends. The CDR3 has 17 amino acids. The germline V gene encodes CDR1 LGHDT and CDR2 YNNKEL (reference sequence). CDR3 bases: TGTGCCAGCAGCCTTTCCGGGCAGGGAAGGTCTCGAAATGAGCAGTTCTTC. Encoded protein: CASSLSGQGRSRNEQFF.

The CDR3 is CATSRDWTGVDYEQYF. In DNA form, the CDR3 reads TGTGCCACCAGCAGAGATTGGACAGGGGTAGACTACGAGCAGTACTTC. The chain is built from TRBV15 and TRBJ2-7; 9 bases agree with TRBD1. Unmatched junction bases numbered 6, after V lost 0 bases and J lost 3 bases. Germline CDR1 LNHNV, CDR2 YYDKDF (reference sequence). This CDR3 is built from 16 residues.

This clonotype was counted between two and nine times. CDR3 in amino acids: CSARTLPQGLTQYF. As DNA, the CDR3 is TGCAGTGCTAGAACGCTACCACAGGGGTTAACGCAGTATTTT. The genes are TRBV20-1 and TRBJ2-3; 7 positions match TRBD1. The germline V gene has CDR1 DFQATT and CDR2 SNEGSKA (reference sequence). CDR3 length: 14 residues. V lost 2 bases and J lost 9; bases outside the gene matches: 11.

The chain joins TRBV7-9 to TRBJ1-3, with 7 bases aligning to TRBD1. Germline V gives CDR1 SEHNR, CDR2 FQNEAQ (reference sequence). V lost 5 bases to trimming and J lost 4 bases; unmatched junction nucleotides: 5. This CDR3 spans 14 amino acids. The CDR3 sequence is CASSATGNGNTIYF. CDR3 coding DNA: TGTGCCAGCAGCGCGACAGGGAACGGAAACACCATATATTTT.

This clonotype was picked up a small number of times. This chain uses TRBV6-2 or TRBV6-3 with TRBJ2-1; weak D call: TRBD1 (6 bases). The CDR3 is 16 residues long. The germline CDR1 and CDR2 sequences are MNHEY and SVGEGT. Deletions cut 5 bases from V and 4 bases from J, with 18 bases between. CDR3 bases: TGTGCCAGCAGTGAAAAGACGGGACACCGATACAATGAGCAGTTCTTC. The encoded protein is CASSEKTGHRYNEQFF.